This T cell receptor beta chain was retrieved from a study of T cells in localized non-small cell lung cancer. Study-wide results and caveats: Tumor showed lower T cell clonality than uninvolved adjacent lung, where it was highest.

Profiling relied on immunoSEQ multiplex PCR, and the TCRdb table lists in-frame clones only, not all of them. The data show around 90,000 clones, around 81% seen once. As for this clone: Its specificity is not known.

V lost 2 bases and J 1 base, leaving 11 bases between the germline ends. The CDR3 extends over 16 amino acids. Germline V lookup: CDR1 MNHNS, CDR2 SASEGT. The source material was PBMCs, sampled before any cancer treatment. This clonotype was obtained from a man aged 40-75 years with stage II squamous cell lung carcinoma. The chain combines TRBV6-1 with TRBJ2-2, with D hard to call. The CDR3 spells CASSERRGVNTGELFF. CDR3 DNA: TGTGCCAGCAGTGAAAGGCGTGGGGTGAACACCGGGGAGCTGTTTTTT.